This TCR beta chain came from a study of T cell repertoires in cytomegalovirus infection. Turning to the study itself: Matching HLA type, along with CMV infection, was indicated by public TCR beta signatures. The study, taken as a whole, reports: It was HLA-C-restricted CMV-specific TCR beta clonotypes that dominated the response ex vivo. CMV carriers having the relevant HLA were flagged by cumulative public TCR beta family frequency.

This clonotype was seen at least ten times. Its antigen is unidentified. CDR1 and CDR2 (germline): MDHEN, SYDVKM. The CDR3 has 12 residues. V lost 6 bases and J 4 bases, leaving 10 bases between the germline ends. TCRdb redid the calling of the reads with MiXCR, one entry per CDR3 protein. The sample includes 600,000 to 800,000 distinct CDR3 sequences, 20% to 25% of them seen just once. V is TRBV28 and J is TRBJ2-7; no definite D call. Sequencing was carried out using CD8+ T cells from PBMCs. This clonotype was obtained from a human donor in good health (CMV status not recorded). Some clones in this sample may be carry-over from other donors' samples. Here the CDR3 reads CASSRIFYEQYF. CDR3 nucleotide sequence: TGTGCCAGCAGCAGGATCTTTTACGAGCAGTACTTC. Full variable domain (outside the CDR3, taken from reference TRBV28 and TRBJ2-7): DVKVTQSSRYLVKRTGEKVFLECVQDMDHENMFWYRQDPGLGLRLIYFSYDVKMKEKGDIPEGYSVSREKKERFSLILESASTNQTSMYLCASSRIFYEQYFGPGTRLTVT.